Listed here are 32 T cell receptor beta chains from one sample, sequenced in a study of OX40 agonist ivuxolimab in advanced cancers. The data were produced by immunoSEQ multiplex PCR, yet TCRdb's version contains in-frame clones alone and is incomplete. The table lists about 43,000 clones, over 90% of them singletons. Sequencing was performed on CD4+ or CD8+ T cells sorted from blood, taken in a trial of the OX40 agonist ivuxolimab. These receptors were obtained from an adult with an advanced solid tumor such as melanoma, head and neck, liver or kidney cancer.

This chain uses TRBV9 with TRBJ2-5; no reliable D call. The germline V and J ends were trimmed by 4 bases and 1 base, with 14 bases remaining between them. The CDR3 extends over 15 amino acids. Germline V lookup: CDR1 SGDLS, CDR2 YYNGEE. DNA of the CDR3: TGTGCCAGCAGCCAAGACGGCAAGACCCAAGAGACCCAGTACTTC. It codes for CASSQDGKTQETQYF.

This chain connects TRBV29-1 to TRBJ2-7, with 8 bases aligning to TRBD1. CDR3 length equals 15 residues. The junction had 12 bases not matched to a gene; V was cut back by 6 bases and J by 2 bases. Germline lookup yields CDR1 SQVTM and CDR2 ANQGSEA. The CDR3 DNA follows: TGCAGCGTCGATGCAGGGACAGGAGCCCCCTACGAGCAGTACTTC. Translation: CSVDAGTGAPYEQYF.

The J gene is TRBJ1-5, the V gene TRBV19; D perhaps matches TRBD1 (5 bases). V lost 8 bases and J lost 4, with 9 bases in between. Germline assignment: CDR1 LNHDA and CDR2 SQIVND (reference sequence). The CDR3 sequence is 12 residues long. The CDR3 nucleotides are TGTGCCAGTGCTAGACAGAATCAGCCCCAGCATTTT. This sequence encodes CASARQNQPQHF. The complete variable domain, with remaining parts taken from reference TRBV19 and TRBJ1-5, reads DGGITQSPKYLFRKEGQNVTLSCEQNLNHDAMYWYRQDPGQGLRLIYYSQIVNDFQKGDIAEGYSVSREKKESFPLTVTSAQKNPTAFYLCASARQNQPQHFGDGTRLSIL.

The rearrangement uses TRBV21-1 and TRBJ2-7; the D segment call TRBD2 is taken from the table without a DNA check. TRBV21-1 is annotated as a pseudogene. The CDR3 is made up of 17 amino acids. The CDR3 DNA reads TGTGCCAGCAGCGCAAGGAAACTAGCGGGGGTTTACTACGAGCAGTACTTC. Translating it yields CASSARKLAGVYYEQYF.

The V and J genes are TRBV27 and TRBJ2-3; D is ambiguous. The CDR3 spans 16 residues. Trimming took off 4 bases at V and 2 bases at J, with 16 bases between the two ends. Germline values: CDR1 MNHEY, CDR2 SMNVEV (reference sequence). The CDR3 loop reads CASSSATPVDTDTQYF. For the CDR3, the DNA is TGTGCCAGCAGTTCGGCGACTCCCGTTGACACAGATACGCAGTATTTT.

The V call is TRBV5-4, the J call TRBJ2-7; TRBD1 might be the D (5 bases). The length of the CDR3 is 14 residues. Trimming took 6 bases from V and 0 from J, leaving 13 bases between them. CDR1 is SGHNT, CDR2 YYREEE, per germline (reference sequence). The DNA of the CDR3 is TGTGCCAGCAACACAATGGGGCCCTCCTACGAGCAGTACTTC. It specifies CASNTMGPSYEQYF.

About this clone: Other nucleotide sequences in the sample specify the same CDR3. The V gene is TRBV9, the J gene TRBJ2-2, with unresolved D. This CDR3 comprises 12 residues. CDR1 is SGDLS and CDR2 is YYNGEE in the germline V gene. V lost 7 bases to trimming and J lost 1 base, with 5 bases between them. CDR3: CASSLNTGELFF. The CDR3 DNA reads as TGTGCCAGCTCCCTGAACACCGGGGAGCTGTTTTTT. The full variable domain, in which reference TRBV9 and TRBJ2-2 provide the parts outside the CDR3, is DSGVTQTPKHLITATGQRVTLRCSPRSGDLSVYWYQQSLDQGLQFLIQYYNGEERAKGNILERFSAQQFPDLHSELNLSSLELGDSALYFCASSLNTGELFFGEGSRLTVL.

The chain employs TRBV28 and TRBJ1-1, with TRBD1 matching 9 bases. Losses at the gene ends were 8 bases for V and 6 bases for J; bases not matched to a gene: 10. The germline gives CDR1 MDHEN, CDR2 SYDVKM. This CDR3 comprises 14 residues. In DNA, the CDR3 is TGTGCCAGCGGATCCGGGACAGGGAGCCCTGAAGCTTTCTTT. Its translation is CASGSGTGSPEAFF.

This chain connects TRBV28 to TRBJ1-1; a weak D match, TRBD1 (5 bases). This CDR3 has 15 residues. From germline, CDR1 is MDHEN and CDR2 SYDVKM. V shed 3 bases and J shed 4 bases, with 15 bases lying between them. The CDR3 protein is CASSFRTGGITEAFF. CDR3 coding DNA: TGTGCCAGCAGTTTCCGAACAGGTGGGATCACTGAAGCTTTCTTT.

This clone was recorded only once. CDR3 sequence (DNA): TGTGCCAGCAGAGCAACTAGCGGGAATCCCTACGAGCAGTACTTC. Its protein product is CASRATSGNPYEQYF. This chain uses TRBV2 with TRBJ2-7; 10 bases map to TRBD2. In germline, CDR1 is SNHLY, CDR2 FYNNEI. The CDR3 is 15 amino acids. After removal of 6 bases from V and 2 bases from J, the junction contained 7 bases not matched to a gene.

The table lists this clone with a count of one. The J gene is TRBJ2-3, the V gene TRBV7-2; TRBD2 might be the D (6 bases). CDR1 and CDR2 (germline): SGHTA, FQGNSA. V shed 5 bases and J shed 5 bases, with 20 bases lying between them. The CDR3 totals 16 residues. The CDR3 nucleotides are TGTGCCAGCAGCACCCGCCTAGCGACAAGGGGAGATACGCAGTATTTT. Amino acid sequence: CASSTRLATRGDTQYF.

This clone was found a few times. The V gene is TRBV6-1, the J gene TRBJ2-3; 14 bases are shared with TRBD2. The germline V gene encodes CDR1 MNHNS and CDR2 SASEGT. The ends lost 3 bases at V and 7 bases at J; junction bases unmatched: 6. This CDR3 is 16 amino acids long. Here the CDR3 reads CASSETSGRAENTQYF. CDR3 bases: TGTGCCAGCAGTGAGACTAGCGGGAGGGCCGAGAATACGCAGTATTTT.

The chain recombines TRBV6-5 with TRBJ2-2, with 7 nucleotides matching TRBD1. The CDR3 loop spans 16 amino acids. CDR1 and CDR2 (germline): MNHEY, SVGAGI. Trimming at V came to 0 bases and at J to 4 bases, leaving 5 bases not matched to a gene. CDR3 in amino acids: CASSYSMTGSTGELFF. The CDR3 DNA follows: TGTGCCAGCAGTTACTCGATGACAGGGTCCACCGGGGAGCTGTTTTTT.

This sequence joins TRBV4-3 and TRBJ2-3; 11 bases agree with TRBD2. The CDR3 contains 16 residues. Germline loops: CDR1 LGHNA, CDR2 YSLEER. The trim removed 4 bases at V and 2 bases at J, leaving 5 bases unmatched. In DNA, the CDR3 is TGCGCCAGCAGCCCCGGGACTAGCGGATACACAGATACGCAGTATTTT. Its translation is CASSPGTSGYTDTQYF.

The rearrangement links TRBV7-8 to TRBJ1-3; D is undetermined. This CDR3 spans 16 amino acids. Trimming left V 1 base short and J 7 bases short, with 17 bases between. CDR1 and CDR2 (germline): SGHVS, FQNEAQ. CDR3 nucleotides: TGTGCCAGCAGCTTAGAACCGGGGTTGATTGGGAACACCATATATTTT. It is translated as CASSLEPGLIGNTIYF.

The chain employs TRBV27 and TRBJ1-1; D may be TRBD1 (5 bases). Trimming took off 6 bases at V and 11 bases at J, with 13 bases between the two ends. This CDR3 has 11 residues. Germline assignment: CDR1 MNHEY and CDR2 SMNVEV (reference sequence). Here the CDR3 reads CASRLDSRAFF. The CDR3 DNA sequence: TGTGCCAGCAGATTAGACAGTCGGGCTTTCTTT.

The chain uses TRBV19 and TRBJ2-7; 11 bases are shared with TRBD2. The CDR3 spans 18 residues. The junction had 10 bases not matched to a gene; V was cut back by 3 bases and J by 0 bases. Looked up from germline, CDR1 is LNHDA and CDR2 is SQIVND (reference sequence). The CDR3, as DNA: TGTGCCAGTAGTATTAGGGGGGGACTAGCGGAACTCTCCTACGAGCAGTACTTC. It encodes CASSIRGGLAELSYEQYF.

This sequence joins TRBV5-4 and TRBJ2-1; 9 nucleotides agree with TRBD2. CDR1 is SGHNT, CDR2 YYREEE, per germline (reference sequence). This CDR3 spans 15 amino acids. The V gene end was trimmed by 5 bases and the J gene end by 9 bases; junction bases not matched to a gene: 12. The CDR3 nucleotides read TGTGCCAGCAGGTCGTGGGGTAGCGGGAGTGGTGAGCAGTTCTTC. Translation gives CASRSWGSGSGEQFF.

The rearrangement links TRBV19 to TRBJ2-3; 7 bases align to TRBD2. The germline V gene encodes CDR1 LNHDA and CDR2 SQIVND (reference sequence). J gave up 0 bases and V 8 bases, and 11 bases lay outside the gene matches. The CDR3 spans 16 residues. The CDR3 loop reads CASLSRDYGSTDTQYF. For the CDR3, the DNA is TGTGCCAGTTTAAGCCGGGACTACGGTAGCACAGATACGCAGTATTTT.

This chain joins TRBV27 and TRBJ2-5; TRBD2 matches 7 bases. Losses at the gene ends were 5 bases for V and 4 bases for J; bases not matched to a gene: 10. Germline CDR1 and CDR2: MNHEY and SMNVEV (reference sequence). The CDR3 sequence is 15 residues long. The CDR3 region is CASSLGGGNRETQYF. Here the CDR3 DNA reads TGTGCCAGCAGTCTTGGGGGGGGGAACCGAGAGACCCAGTACTTC.

This clone was seen once. The V call is TRBV14, the J call TRBJ2-5, with D unclear. Germline V gives CDR1 SGHDN, CDR2 FVKESK. The CDR3 runs to 14 residues. V lost 4 bases, J lost 7 bases, and 16 bases lay in between. The CDR3 protein is CASSLSGTVGTQYF. In nucleotides, the CDR3 is TGTGCCAGCAGCCTCTCGGGTACCGTAGGGACCCAGTACTTC.

J is TRBJ2-7 and V is TRBV9; D is unclear. This CDR3 is 13 amino acids long. The V end was cut by 3 bases, the J end by 0 bases, with 7 bases between. Per germline, CDR1 SGDLS and CDR2 YYNGEE. CDR3: CASSGLLSYEQYF. The CDR3 coding sequence is TGTGCCAGCAGCGGACTTCTCTCCTACGAGCAGTACTTC.

The J gene is TRBJ2-7, the V gene TRBV7-8; tentatively, D is TRBD2 (6 bases). V lost 5 bases and J 1 base, leaving 12 bases between the germline ends. The germline V gene encodes CDR1 SGHVS and CDR2 FQNEAQ. The CDR3 length is 14 residues. The CDR3 DNA follows: TGTGCCAGCAGCCCGCTAGCGAGGTCCTACGAGCAGTACTTC. It translates to CASSPLARSYEQYF.

This chain joins TRBV4-3 and TRBJ2-7; no clear D. The germline gives CDR1 LGHNA, CDR2 YSLEER. There are 16 residues in the CDR3. Trimming shortened V by 1 base and J by 0 bases, and 13 bases separated the two germline ends. The CDR3 DNA is TGCGCCAGCAGCCAAGGGTGGAGTGCGGCCTCCTACGAGCAGTACTTC. Protein sequence: CASSQGWSAASYEQYF.

As for this clone: One end of the junction fails to match germline, which may point to a read error. This sequence joins TRBV11-3 and TRBJ2-2; 9 bases line up with TRBD2. Germline CDR1 SGHNT, CDR2 YENEEA. The CDR3 has 13 residues. The CDR3: CASSPGLAGDLFF. DNA for the CDR3: TGTGCCAGCAGTCCCGGGTTAGCGGGGGATCTGTTTTTT.

The J gene is TRBJ2-7, the V gene TRBV6-4; TRBD1 agrees at 10 bases. Trimming removed 2 bases from V and 2 bases from J; junction bases left unmatched: 6. Germline V gives CDR1 MRHNA, CDR2 SNTAGT. This CDR3 has 16 amino acids. This chain's CDR3 is CASSDPGQGPPYEQYF. The CDR3 DNA is TGTGCCAGCAGTGACCCGGGACAGGGGCCCCCCTACGAGCAGTACTTC.

The CDR3 DNA reads TGTGCCAGCAGTTTCCTGACAGTTACTAGCACAGATACGCAGTATTTT. Protein sequence: CASSFLTVTSTDTQYF. This chain uses TRBV27 with TRBJ2-3, with D maybe TRBD1 (5 bases). Trimming took 3 bases from V and 0 from J, leaving 13 bases between them. From germline, CDR1 is MNHEY and CDR2 SMNVEV (reference sequence). The CDR3 runs to 16 residues.

V gene TRBV27 combines with J gene TRBJ2-3, with 9 bases fitting TRBD1. The V gene end was trimmed by 7 bases and the J gene end by 4 bases; junction bases not matched to a gene: 15. The germline CDR1 and CDR2 sequences are MNHEY and SMNVEV (reference sequence). There are 17 residues in the CDR3. The CDR3 spells CASTPGGTGSFSDTQYF. The CDR3 nucleotides read TGTGCCAGCACACCTGGCGGGACAGGGTCATTCTCAGATACGCAGTATTTT.

The DNA for the CDR3 is TGCGCCAGCAGCCAAGGGCCGGGACGGCGAAGCTCCTACGAGCAGTACTTC. Translating it yields CASSQGPGRRSSYEQYF. The gene calls are TRBV4-3 and TRBJ2-7; either TRBD1 or TRBD2 may supply D (5 bases each). V lost 1 base, J lost 0 bases, and 16 bases lay in between. Germline V gene sequence: CDR1 LGHNA, CDR2 YSLEER. The CDR3 is 17 amino acids.

This clone was seen just once. The chain couples TRBV30 to TRBJ1-5; D is ambiguous. The germline gives CDR1 GTSNPN, CDR2 SVGIG (reference sequence). The length of the CDR3 is 13 residues. The V end was cut by 2 bases, the J end by 7 bases, with 12 bases between. The CDR3 DNA reads TGTGCCTGGAGTCCCATCCTAGGCCAGCCCCAGCATTTT. The encoded protein is CAWSPILGQPQHF.

This chain connects TRBV9 to TRBJ2-2, with D perhaps matching TRBD1 (6 bases). Trimming removed 3 bases at V and 0 bases at J, with 15 bases between. The CDR3 length is 17 residues. In germline, CDR1 is SGDLS, CDR2 YYNGEE. The CDR3 DNA follows: TGTGCCAGCAGCGCCCCCTCCGGGACACCGAACACCGGGGAGCTGTTTTTT. Protein product: CASSAPSGTPNTGELFF.

For the CDR3, the DNA is TGCGCCAGCAGCCAAGAAGGAACCGGGAGTAGGGAGACCCAGTACTTC. Translated, it gives CASSQEGTGSRETQYF. The V call is TRBV4-1, the J call TRBJ2-5, with D possibly being TRBD2 (6 bases). Trimming left V 0 bases short and J 5 bases short, with 16 bases between. Looked up from germline, CDR1 is MGHRA and CDR2 is YSYEKL. This CDR3 has 16 residues.